A single sample is the source of the 18 T cell receptor beta chains below, sequenced in a study of blood T cell repertoires in COVID-19. Libraries were prepared by immunoSEQ multiplex PCR; TCRdb keeps only in-frame clonotypes and omits some of them. In the table there are roughly 130,000 clones, about 79% of which are singletons. Material for sequencing was peripheral blood. These receptors came from a woman aged 50 to 60 with acute or convalescent COVID-19.

This chain links TRBV10-2 with TRBJ2-1; TRBD2 matches 8 bases. After removal of 10 bases from V and 4 bases from J, the junction contained 27 bases not matched to a gene. From germline, CDR1 is WSHSY and CDR2 SAAADI. The CDR3 is 20 residues long. As DNA, the CDR3 is TGCGCCACCAAACCCGATCCCGATGGACTAGCAGGGACTAATTACAATGAGCAGTTCTTC. This sequence encodes CATKPDPDGLAGTNYNEQFF.

This clone was seen once. The rearrangement joins TRBV2 to TRBJ1-2; the match to TRBD1 covers 7 bases. CDR3 size: 14 residues. CDR1 and CDR2 (germline): SNHLY, FYNNEI. The J segment lost 4 bases and the V segment lost 4 bases, leaving 6 bases of the junction unmatched. The CDR3 DNA is TGTGCCAGCAGTGGGACAGGACTCCTCTATGGCTACACCTTC. This translates into CASSGTGLLYGYTF.

V gene TRBV7-3 combines with J gene TRBJ1-1; D gene ambiguous. The V gene lost 1 base and the J gene lost 0 bases, with 9 bases spanning the gap. CDR1 is SGHTA, CDR2 FQGTGA, per germline. CDR3 size: 15 residues. As DNA, the CDR3 is TGTGCCAGCAGCTTAAGCCGGTACCTGAACACTGAAGCTTTCTTT. This sequence encodes CASSLSRYLNTEAFF.

The chain is built from TRBV19 and TRBJ1-6; 9 positions agree with TRBD1. Trimming at V came to 5 bases and at J to 8 bases, leaving 4 bases not matched to a gene. The CDR3 loop spans 14 amino acids. In germline, CDR1 is LNHDA, CDR2 SQIVND (reference sequence). The CDR3 nucleotides are TGTGCCAGTAGTTTCCGGGACAGGGATTCACCCCTCCACTTT. It is translated as CASSFRDRDSPLHF.

J is TRBJ2-6 and V is TRBV30, with D maybe TRBD1 (6 bases). The CDR3 is 15 residues long. CDR1 is GTSNPN, CDR2 SVGIG, per germline (reference sequence). The germline V and J ends were trimmed by 4 bases and 1 base, with 11 bases remaining between them. CDR3 sequence (DNA): TGTGCCTGGAATGTGGGGGCGTCTGGGGCCAACGTCCTGACTTTC. Encoded protein: CAWNVGASGANVLTF.

The V gene is TRBV5-1, the J gene TRBJ1-1; possible D gene TRBD1, 6 bases. From germline, CDR1 is SGHRS and CDR2 YFSETQ. The CDR3 has 14 residues. The V end was cut by 2 bases, the J end by 0 bases, with 8 bases between. The CDR3 coding sequence is TGCGCCAGCAGCTTTTCAGGGGTGAACACTGAAGCTTTCTTT. It translates to CASSFSGVNTEAFF.

The V gene is TRBV5-1, the J gene TRBJ1-3; 7 nucleotides line up with TRBD1. This CDR3 spans 15 amino acids. The V and J ends lost 2 bases and 0 bases, in that order; junction bases with no gene match: 2. Germline V gene lookup returns CDR1 SGHRS and CDR2 YFSETQ. CDR3 in DNA: TGCGCCAGCAGCTTAACAGGGGTCTCTGGAAACACCATATATTTT. It yields the protein CASSLTGVSGNTIYF.

The V and J genes are TRBV19 and TRBJ2-7; TRBD1 aligns across 8 bases. The CDR3 covers 15 residues. Germline assignment: CDR1 LNHDA and CDR2 SQIVND (reference sequence). Trimming at V came to 4 bases and at J to 2 bases, leaving 7 bases not matched to a gene. The CDR3: CASSSPGQATYEQYF. The CDR3 DNA sequence: TGTGCCAGTAGTAGTCCGGGACAGGCTACCTACGAGCAGTACTTC.

The rearrangement joins TRBV3-1 (or the pseudogene TRBV3-2) to TRBJ2-2; TRBD2 matches at 12 bases. This CDR3 contains 15 residues. Germline trimming cut 7 bases from V and 5 bases from J; bases unmatched to any gene: 5. Looked up from germline, CDR1 is LGHDT and CDR2 is YNNKEL (reference sequence). CDR3 amino acids: CASNPGLAGTGELFF. The CDR3 nucleotides read TGTGCCAGCAACCCAGGACTAGCGGGGACCGGGGAGCTGTTTTTT.

The chain couples TRBV6-5 to TRBJ1-1; D ambiguous. The CDR3 extends over 13 amino acids. CDR1 MNHEY and CDR2 SVGAGI come from the germline V gene. V was shortened by 7 bases and J by 1 base, with 10 bases between the two germline ends. The CDR3 sequence is CASIGTANTEAFF. The CDR3 DNA reads TGTGCCAGCATCGGTACAGCGAACACTGAAGCTTTCTTT.

This chain connects TRBV11-2 to TRBJ2-3; 11 bases align to TRBD2. V gave up 1 base and J gave up 7 bases; unmatched junction bases: 13. CDR1 and CDR2 (germline): SGHAT, FQNNGV. There are 18 residues in the CDR3. DNA for the CDR3: TGTGCCAGCAGCTTAGGACCCCTAGCGGGGGGTCCAGGGCATACGCAGTATTTT. Translating gives CASSLGPLAGGPGHTQYF. The variable domain in full, completed from reference TRBV11-2 and TRBJ2-3, reads EAGVAQSPRYKIIEKRQSVAFWCNPISGHATLYWYQQILGQGPKLLIQFQNNGVVDDSQLPKDRFSAERLKGVDSTLKIQPAKLEDSAVYLCASSLGPLAGGPGHTQYFGPGTRLTVL.

This chain uses TRBV27 with TRBJ1-4, with TRBD1 identical over 7 bases. V was clipped by 7 bases and J by 7 bases; unmatched bases: 9. This CDR3 is 14 amino acids long. Germline V lookup: CDR1 MNHEY, CDR2 SMNVEV (reference sequence). CDR3 sequence reads: CASNRTGPFEKLFF. Written as DNA, the CDR3 is TGTGCCAGCAACAGGACAGGCCCCTTTGAAAAACTGTTTTTT.

V and J are TRBV7-8 and TRBJ2-3; perhaps TRBD1 as D (6 bases). Trimming took 4 bases from V and 2 from J, leaving 22 bases between them. The CDR3 runs 18 residues. Germline V lookup: CDR1 SGHVS, CDR2 FQNEAQ. The CDR3 reads CASSSELDSRTITDTQYF. As DNA, the CDR3 is TGTGCCAGCAGCTCCGAATTGGACAGTCGGACGATCACAGATACGCAGTATTTT. Looking up the rest from reference TRBV7-8 and TRBJ2-3 gives the full variable domain: GAGVSQSPRYKVAKRGQDVALRCDPISGHVSLFWYQQALGQGPEFLTYFQNEAQLDKSGLPSDRFFAERPEGSVSTLKIQRTQQEDSAVYLCASSSELDSRTITDTQYFGPGTRLTVL.

The chain joins TRBV30 to TRBJ1-1; D perhaps matches TRBD1 (5 bases). V gave up 3 bases and J gave up 1 base, with 6 bases separating them. Per the germline V gene, CDR1 is GTSNPN and CDR2 is SVGIG (reference sequence). This CDR3 is built from 12 residues. CDR3 DNA: TGTGCCTGGAGCCAGGGGAACACTGAAGCTTTCTTT. It is translated as CAWSQGNTEAFF. Full variable domain (missing parts from reference TRBV30 and TRBJ1-1): SQTIHQWPATLVQPVGSPLSLECTVEGTSNPNLYWYRQAAGRGLQLLFYSVGIGQISSEVPQNLSASRPQDRQFILSSKKLLLSDSGFYLCAWSQGNTEAFFGQGTRLTVV.

V is TRBV24-1 and J is TRBJ1-6; 8 bases fit TRBD1. V was clipped by 5 bases and J by 6 bases; unmatched bases: 11. Germline CDR1 KGHDR, CDR2 SFDVKD. This CDR3 contains 17 residues. The CDR3, as DNA: TGTGCCACCAGTGTCTTTAGGCAGGGGGCGGTTAATTCACCCCTCCACTTT. Its protein is CATSVFRQGAVNSPLHF.

This chain's CDR3 is CASRSDNQETQYF. Written as DNA, the CDR3 is TGCGCCAGCAGGTCTGACAATCAAGAGACCCAGTACTTC. This sequence joins TRBV5-1 and TRBJ2-5; D call uncertain. CDR1 and CDR2 (germline): SGHRS, YFSETQ. Trimming stripped 5 bases from V and 2 bases from J, with 10 bases between. The CDR3 length is 13 residues.

This sequence joins TRBV3-1 (or the pseudogene TRBV3-2) and TRBJ1-2, with 10 bases identical to TRBD1. With 4 bases clipped from V and 8 bases from J, the junction kept 10 bases outside the gene matches. Germline V gene data show CDR1 as LGHDT and CDR2 as YNNKEL (reference sequence). The CDR3 runs to 15 residues. In DNA, the CDR3 is TGTGCCAGCAGCCGCTCCCAGGACAGGGGGAACGGCTACACCTTC. Its protein is CASSRSQDRGNGYTF.

The gene calls are TRBV6-1 and TRBJ1-2; no clear D gene. The germline V gene encodes CDR1 MNHNS and CDR2 SASEGT. V lost 2 bases, J lost 1 base, and 5 bases lay in between. The CDR3 is 13 residues long. The CDR3, as DNA: TGTGCCAGCAGTGAAAGACTTAACTATGGCTACACCTTC. Its translation: CASSERLNYGYTF.